These 14 T cell receptor beta chains originate from one sample sequenced in a study of T cell responses to AZD1222 COVID-19 vaccine (dated by TCRdb to 2020 to 2023). The method was the immunoSEQ multiplex PCR assay. The source is immuneACCESS, and TCRdb retained only in-frame sequences with V and J called. Part of the clones is not carried over; for the studies checked, unresolved V genes explain less than half of this, and the remainder is unexplained. This sample holds some 170,000 clones; approximately 90% were observed only once. The leading ten clones occupy about 2.8% of the sample. According to the study, the label for this sample's time point signals: baseline before first vaccination. Sample: peripheral blood, taken on day 0 of AZD1222 vaccination. All receptors come from an adult in good health.

Written as DNA, the CDR3 is TGTGCCTGGATCAGACCGGACAGGGGGCTCTACGAGCAGTACTTC. Protein: CAWIRPDRGLYEQYF. The rearrangement uses TRBV30 and TRBJ2-7, with 11 bases fitting TRBD1. This CDR3 has 15 amino acids. The junction had 8 bases not matched to a gene; V was cut back by 4 bases and J by 3 bases. Germline CDR1 GTSNPN, CDR2 SVGIG (reference sequence).

V is TRBV5-1 and J is TRBJ1-1, with 9 bases lining up with TRBD1. The germline V gene encodes CDR1 SGHRS and CDR2 YFSETQ. With V trimmed by 4 bases and J by 6 bases, 7 bases remained unmatched. The CDR3 length is 14 residues. The DNA of the CDR3 is TGCGCCAGCAGCCCGGACAGGGGATCGGCTGAAGCTTTCTTT. This codes for CASSPDRGSAEAFF.

The rearrangement joins TRBV5-6 to TRBJ1-1, with D tentatively TRBD1 (5 bases). Germline assignment: CDR1 SGHDT and CDR2 YYEEEE. V was pared by 6 bases and J by 0 bases, with 15 bases between. The CDR3 has 15 amino acids. The CDR3 spells CASMKGWALNTEAFF. CDR3 coding DNA: TGTGCCAGCATGAAGGGGTGGGCCTTGAACACTGAAGCTTTCTTT.

The CDR3 sequence: CASSPAGVHEQYF. For the CDR3, the DNA is TGTGCCAGCAGCCCAGCAGGGGTGCACGAGCAGTACTTC. This chain connects TRBV7-9 to TRBJ2-7; D may be TRBD1 (6 bases). There are 13 residues in the CDR3. Trimming left V 5 bases short and J 5 bases short, with 13 bases between. Germline V gene data show CDR1 as SEHNR and CDR2 as FQNEAQ (reference sequence).

V usage is TRBV6-2 or TRBV6-3 and J usage is TRBJ2-1, with D maybe TRBD2 (5 bases). V lost 0 bases to trimming and J lost 0 bases, with 18 bases between them. From germline, CDR1 is MNHEY and CDR2 SVGEGT. The CDR3 loop spans 19 amino acids. DNA for the CDR3: TGTGCCAGCAGTTACTCGAGTGGGCTTAGCGTTTCCTCCTACAATGAGCAGTTCTTC. It codes for CASSYSSGLSVSSYNEQFF.

The V gene is TRBV3-1 (or the pseudogene TRBV3-2), the J gene TRBJ1-2; D is unresolved. Germline assignment: CDR1 LGHDT and CDR2 YNNKEL (reference sequence). Trimming left V 0 bases short and J 4 bases short, with 6 bases between. This CDR3 spans 13 amino acids. CDR3 coding DNA: TGTGCCAGCAGCCAAGATGATCTCTATGGCTACACCTTC. It specifies CASSQDDLYGYTF.

This chain links TRBV14 with TRBJ2-2; D gene uncertain. With 4 bases removed from V and 7 bases from J, the gap between germline ends came to 10 bases. The CDR3 contains 13 residues. CDR1 SGHDN and CDR2 FVKESK come from the germline V gene. CDR3 amino acids: CASSPNLRGELFF. The CDR3 region has the DNA TGTGCCAGCAGCCCAAACCTCCGCGGGGAGCTGTTTTTT.

This chain links TRBV27 with TRBJ1-1; D perhaps matches TRBD1 (5 bases). CDR1 MNHEY and CDR2 SMNVEV come from the germline V gene (reference sequence). This CDR3 has 13 amino acids. Deletions cut 4 bases from V and 10 bases from J, with 16 bases between. DNA for the CDR3: TGTGCCAGCAGTTCCCAGGGACGGGTGGCAGCTTTCTTT. Its translation is CASSSQGRVAAFF.

V and J are TRBV25-1 and TRBJ2-1; the D call may be TRBD1 or TRBD2 (6 bases each). Germline V gene data show CDR1 as MGHDK and CDR2 as SYGVNS. Trimming cost V 8 bases and J 0 bases, with 14 bases left between them. The CDR3 extends over 15 amino acids. The DNA for the CDR3 is TGTGCCAGCGGGGGGCGGGCTAGCTCCTACAATGAGCAGTTCTTC. This translates into CASGGRASSYNEQFF.

The chain couples TRBV5-1 to TRBJ2-1; D uncertain. Trimming stripped 0 bases from V and 0 bases from J, with 10 bases between. This CDR3 comprises 16 residues. In germline, CDR1 is SGHRS, CDR2 YFSETQ. This CDR3 reads CASSLAPTDSYNEQFF. The CDR3 region has the DNA TGCGCCAGCAGCTTGGCCCCTACAGACTCCTACAATGAGCAGTTCTTC.

This clone appeared a single time. The V gene is TRBV12-5, the J gene TRBJ2-5; D may be TRBD1 or TRBD2 (5 bases each). CDR1 and CDR2 from the germline V gene are LGHNT and FRNRAP. V was cut by 6 bases and J by 2 bases, with 19 bases left in between. CDR3 size: 16 residues. As DNA, the CDR3 is TGTGCTAGTGGCCCCATTAATTCGGGACCACAAGAGACCCAGTACTTC. It is translated as CASGPINSGPQETQYF.

The DNA for the CDR3 is TGTGCCAGCAGGCCGGACAGGGGGTTTAATGAGCAGTTCTTC. It is translated as CASRPDRGFNEQFF. V is TRBV6-5 and J is TRBJ2-1, with 10 positions matching TRBD1. After removal of 6 bases from V and 7 bases from J, the junction contained 6 bases not matched to a gene. Germline lookup yields CDR1 MNHEY and CDR2 SVGAGI. The CDR3 is made up of 14 amino acids.

The chain couples TRBV5-1 to TRBJ2-5, with D perhaps TRBD1 (6 bases). Per germline, CDR1 SGHRS and CDR2 YFSETQ. The CDR3 spans 14 residues. Trimming stripped 4 bases from V and 4 bases from J, with 14 bases between. The CDR3 region has the DNA TGCGCCAGCAGCCGACCGACAGGAATAGAGACCCAGTACTTC. Protein sequence: CASSRPTGIETQYF.

V usage is TRBV9 and J usage is TRBJ2-7; TRBD2 agrees at 9 bases. The germline V gene encodes CDR1 SGDLS and CDR2 YYNGEE. The CDR3 contains 15 residues. The V segment lost 0 bases and the J segment 5 bases; nucleotides outside the gene matches: 6. Here the CDR3 DNA reads TGTGCCAGCAGCGTAGGTCCTAGCGGGGCGAACGAGCAGTACTTC. Its translation is CASSVGPSGANEQYF. Based on the CDR3 plus reference TRBV9 and TRBJ2-7, the full variable domain is DSGVTQTPKHLITATGQRVTLRCSPRSGDLSVYWYQQSLDQGLQFLIQYYNGEERAKGNILERFSAQQFPDLHSELNLSSLELGDSALYFCASSVGPSGANEQYFGPGTRLTVT.